This entry lists 27 T cell receptor beta chains sequenced from one sample in a study of T cells expressing NK-cell markers. TCRdb reprocessed the 5' RACE reads and reports one entry per CDR3 protein, with no DNA. The sample data list hundreds of thousands of distinct CDR3 sequences. Sequenced sample: blood T cells: a sorted CD56 or NKG2C T cell subset, CD4+ or CD8+ T cells, or bulk PBMC T cells (not recorded which). All receptors derive from a man aged 18-75 years in good health.

The chain combines TRBV2 with TRBJ2-1; the TCRdb D gene call, TRBD1, has no DNA to confirm it. The length of the CDR3 is 11 residues. The V gene's germline CDR1 is SNHLY and CDR2 FYNNEI. The chain's CDR3 is CASKGAGAQFF.

The chain uses TRBV29-1 and TRBJ2-1; the D gene TCRdb calls, TRBD1, cannot be checked with no DNA. Germline V gene data show CDR1 as SQVTM and CDR2 as ANQGSEA. The CDR3 contains 14 residues. CDR3 in amino acids: CSVERGGDWNEQFF.

The chain links TRBV21-1 to TRBJ1-2. TRBV21-1 represents a pseudogene. The CDR3 sequence is 14 residues long. CDR3 amino acids: CASSKGQGTYGYTF.

The V and J genes are TRBV7-2 and TRBJ2-1; the D gene TCRdb calls, TRBD2, cannot be checked with no DNA. The CDR3 extends over 14 amino acids. CDR1 and CDR2 (germline): SGHTA, FQGNSA. CDR3 residues: CASSNRLGQGEQFF.

The chain has TRBV10-3 and TRBJ2-7; TCRdb outputs TRBD1, but without DNA this stays unchecked. Germline CDR1 is ENHRY and CDR2 is SYGVKD. The CDR3 has 16 residues. This CDR3 is CAISDAGTGGFSEQYF.

CDR3 loop: CASSLAFNRNTWNTEAFF. The chain joins TRBV5-5 to TRBJ1-1. The CDR3 sequence is 18 residues long. Germline V gene lookup returns CDR1 SGHKS and CDR2 YYEKEE (reference sequence).

The chain has TRBV6-5 and TRBJ2-6. Germline V gene lookup returns CDR1 MNHEY and CDR2 SVGAGI. This CDR3 comprises 14 residues. The CDR3 here is CASSWSSGANVLTF.

The gene calls are TRBV25-1 and TRBJ1-1; TCRdb returns TRBD1, unconfirmable since there is no DNA. This CDR3 is built from 17 residues. Germline CDR1 reads MGHDK; CDR2 reads SYGVNS. This CDR3 is CASSEYMVGTGRTEAFF. The variable domain in full, completed from reference TRBV25-1 and TRBJ1-1, reads EADIYQTPRYLVIGTGKKITLECSQTMGHDKMYWYQQDPGMELHLIHYSYGVNSTEKGDLSSESTVSRIRTEHFPLTLESARPSHTSQYLCASSEYMVGTGRTEAFFGQGTRLTVV.

The V and J genes are TRBV21-1 and TRBJ2-7; the TCRdb call, TRBD1, lacks DNA for checking. TRBV21-1 is marked as a pseudogene. The length of the CDR3 is 14 residues. CDR3 amino acids: CASSKGPGNHEQYF.

This chain uses TRBV20-1 with TRBJ1-5; TCRdb's D gene call, TRBD1, goes unchecked for lack of DNA. The CDR3 sequence is 14 residues long. CDR1 is DFQATT, CDR2 SNEGSKA, per germline (reference sequence). The CDR3 here is CSATTGQPLQPQHF.

This CDR3 is CASKTTSGQETQYF. The rearrangement links TRBV2 to TRBJ2-5; the D gene TCRdb calls, TRBD2, cannot be checked with no DNA. CDR1 is SNHLY, CDR2 FYNNEI, per germline. The CDR3 is made up of 14 amino acids.

The V and J genes are TRBV18 and TRBJ1-5. Germline assignment: CDR1 KGHSH and CDR2 LQKENI. The CDR3 has 13 amino acids. This chain's CDR3 is CASSQETYQPQHF. The complete variable domain, with remaining parts taken from reference TRBV18 and TRBJ1-5, reads NAGVMQNPRHLVRRRGQEARLRCSPMKGHSHVYWYRQLPEEGLKFMVYLQKENIIDESGMPKERFSAEFPKEGPSILRIQQVVRGDSAAYFCASSQETYQPQHFGDGTRLSIL.

This chain connects TRBV7-9 to TRBJ2-5; no DNA is available, so the TRBD1 call from TCRdb remains unchecked. The CDR3 is 16 residues long. Germline CDR1 SEHNR, CDR2 FQNEAQ (reference sequence). The CDR3: CASSFWGGRDQETQYF.

This rearrangement joins TRBV11-2 to TRBJ1-2. The germline V gene has CDR1 SGHAT and CDR2 FQNNGV. This CDR3 is built from 14 residues. CDR3 sequence reads: CASSLGERPLGYTF.

The rearrangement joins TRBV3-1 to TRBJ1-4; the TRBD1 assignment by TCRdb is unverifiable without DNA. Germline V gene sequence: CDR1 LGHDT, CDR2 YNNKEL (reference sequence). The CDR3 consists of 13 residues. The CDR3 reads CASSQWGNEKLFF.

The chain couples TRBV18 to TRBJ2-1; TCRdb outputs TRBD1, but without DNA this stays unchecked. This CDR3 region has 15 residues. Germline V lookup: CDR1 KGHSH, CDR2 LQKENI. The CDR3 loop reads CASSPSRGRDNEQFF.

V is TRBV20-1 and J is TRBJ1-1. The length of the CDR3 is 12 residues. Germline V gives CDR1 DFQATT, CDR2 SNEGSKA (reference sequence). Here the CDR3 reads CSATGLYSGAFF.

The chain uses TRBV7-6 and TRBJ2-3; TCRdb's D call of TRBD2 is untestable without DNA. Germline CDR1 and CDR2: SGHVS and FNYEAQ. CDR3 length equals 16 residues. The CDR3 loop is CASSAQGGGGTDTQYF.

The chain has TRBV5-1 and TRBJ2-3; with no DNA, the TCRdb D assignment of TRBD2 cannot be verified. Germline V gives CDR1 SGHRS, CDR2 YFSETQ. CDR3 length equals 16 residues. The CDR3 protein is CAINPRGSHRTDTQYF.

J is TRBJ1-3 and V is TRBV6-1. Germline V lookup: CDR1 MNHNS, CDR2 SASEGT. The CDR3 length is 11 residues. CDR3 amino acids: CASTHSSSIYF.

The chain carries TRBV20-1 and TRBJ2-7; absent DNA, TCRdb's TRBD1 call cannot be checked. The CDR3 is 14 amino acids. The germline CDR1 and CDR2 sequences are DFQATT and SNEGSKA (reference sequence). Here the CDR3 reads CSSQQGAGSYEQYF.

The chain links TRBV19 to TRBJ2-3; without DNA, the TCRdb call of TRBD2 cannot be checked. CDR1 and CDR2 (germline): LNHDA, SQIVND (reference sequence). CDR3 length: 15 amino acids. CDR3: CASRERGGFTDTQYF.

This sequence joins TRBV3-1 and TRBJ2-1; TCRdb gives TRBD2 as the D gene, but with no DNA this cannot be confirmed. The CDR3 loop spans 16 amino acids. Per germline, CDR1 LGHDT and CDR2 YNNKEL (reference sequence). The CDR3 region is CASSRRSGGEYNEQFF.

The chain combines TRBV7-7 with TRBJ2-5. The CDR3 length is 14 residues. Per germline, CDR1 SSHAT and CDR2 FNYEAQ (reference sequence). The CDR3 sequence is CASSYAGLQETQYF.

Here the CDR3 reads CASSLKGPRSGNTIYF. The chain couples TRBV12-3 or TRBV12-4 to TRBJ1-3; the TRBD1 assignment by TCRdb is unverifiable without DNA. CDR3 length: 16 amino acids.

The V call is TRBV12-5, the J call TRBJ1-4; TCRdb names TRBD1, which stays unverified in the absence of DNA. Germline loops: CDR1 LGHNT, CDR2 FRNRAP. The CDR3 is 20 residues long. CDR3 sequence reads: CASGSHNRGLATGGNEKLFF.

V is TRBV5-1 and J is TRBJ2-7; TCRdb proposes TRBD1, but this gene call is untestable without DNA. There are 14 residues in the CDR3. The V gene's germline CDR1 is SGHRS and CDR2 YFSETQ. CDR3 sequence reads: CASHNTGASYEQYF.